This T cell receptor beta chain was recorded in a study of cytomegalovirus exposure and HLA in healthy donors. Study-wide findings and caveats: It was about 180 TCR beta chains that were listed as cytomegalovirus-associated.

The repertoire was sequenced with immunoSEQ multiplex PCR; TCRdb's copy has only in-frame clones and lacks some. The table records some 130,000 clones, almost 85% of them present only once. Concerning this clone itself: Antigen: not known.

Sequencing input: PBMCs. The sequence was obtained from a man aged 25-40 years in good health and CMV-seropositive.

The CDR3 DNA reads as TGTGCCAGCAGTTCAACGCGGCTACCCCGCAACTACGAGCAGTACTTC. This sequence encodes CASSSTRLPRNYEQYF. The chain employs TRBV27 and TRBJ2-7; D is uncertain. Trimming left V 4 bases short and J 3 bases short, with 19 bases between. CDR1 MNHEY and CDR2 SMNVEV come from the germline V gene (reference sequence). CDR3 size: 16 residues.